Sequencing of this T cell receptor (beta chain) was carried out in a study of T cell responses to AZD1222 COVID-19 vaccine. In the study overall: Whether given at about 4 or about 12 weeks, second doses were pooled.

From germline, CDR1 is SGHTA and CDR2 FQGTGA. The CDR3 spans 13 residues. V lost 5 bases to trimming and J lost 4 bases, with 12 bases between them. For this clone: Its antigen is unidentified.

Only in-frame clones appear in the TCRdb table, and some are missing; sequencing was by immunoSEQ multiplex PCR. The data hold around 200,000 clones, with about 91% observed a single time. Study findings and constraints: Sampling captured repertoires only after the peak T cell response. Baseline serology detected seropositivity in only five or six AZD1222 recipients. The donor cohort was predominantly white British with a female majority, and clonal diversity may have been underestimated.

The sequence derives from an adult in good health. The chain combines TRBV7-3 with TRBJ2-7, with D perhaps assigned TRBD1 or TRBD2 (6 bases each). Sample: peripheral blood, taken on day 0 of AZD1222 vaccination. The CDR3 here is CASSLKGGYEQYF. CDR3 DNA: TGTGCCAGCAGCCTAAAGGGGGGATACGAGCAGTACTTC.